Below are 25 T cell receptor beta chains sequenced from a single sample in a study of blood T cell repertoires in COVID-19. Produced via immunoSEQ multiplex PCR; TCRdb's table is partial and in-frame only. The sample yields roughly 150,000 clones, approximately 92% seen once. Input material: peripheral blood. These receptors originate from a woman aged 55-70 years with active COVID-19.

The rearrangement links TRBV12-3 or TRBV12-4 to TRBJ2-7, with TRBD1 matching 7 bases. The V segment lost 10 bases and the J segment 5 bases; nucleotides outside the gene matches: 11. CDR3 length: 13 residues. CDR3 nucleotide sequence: TGTGCCACCAAACTGAACAGGGGAGACGAGCAGTACTTC. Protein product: CATKLNRGDEQYF.

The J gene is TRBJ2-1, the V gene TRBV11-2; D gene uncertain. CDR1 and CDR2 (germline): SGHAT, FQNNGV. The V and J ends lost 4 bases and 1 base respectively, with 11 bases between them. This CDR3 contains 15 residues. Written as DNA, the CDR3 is TGTGCCAGCAGCTCCTCCCTAGTATCCTACAATGAGCAGTTCTTC. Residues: CASSSSLVSYNEQFF. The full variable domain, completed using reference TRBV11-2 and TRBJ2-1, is EAGVAQSPRYKIIEKRQSVAFWCNPISGHATLYWYQQILGQGPKLLIQFQNNGVVDDSQLPKDRFSAERLKGVDSTLKIQPAKLEDSAVYLCASSSSLVSYNEQFFGPGTRLTVL.

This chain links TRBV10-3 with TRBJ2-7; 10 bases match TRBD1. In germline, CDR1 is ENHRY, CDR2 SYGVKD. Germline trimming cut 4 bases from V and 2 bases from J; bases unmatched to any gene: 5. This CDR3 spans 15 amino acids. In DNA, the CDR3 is TGTGCCATCAGTGTCCCGGGACAGGGGACCTACGAGCAGTACTTC. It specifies CAISVPGQGTYEQYF.

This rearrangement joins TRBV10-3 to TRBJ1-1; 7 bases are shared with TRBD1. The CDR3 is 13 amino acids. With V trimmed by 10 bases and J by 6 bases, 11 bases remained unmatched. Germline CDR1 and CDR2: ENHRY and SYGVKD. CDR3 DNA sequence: TGTGCCACCCGCCCTCTCGGGACAGCTGAAGCTTTCTTT. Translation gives CATRPLGTAEAFF.

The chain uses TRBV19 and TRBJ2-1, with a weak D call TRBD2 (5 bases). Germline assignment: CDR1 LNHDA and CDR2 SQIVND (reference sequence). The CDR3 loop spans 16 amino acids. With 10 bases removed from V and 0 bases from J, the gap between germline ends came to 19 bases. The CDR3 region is CATSPERVLSYNEQFF. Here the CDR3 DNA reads TGTGCCACCTCCCCCGAGAGGGTCCTCTCCTACAATGAGCAGTTCTTC. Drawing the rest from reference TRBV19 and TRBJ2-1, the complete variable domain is DGGITQSPKYLFRKEGQNVTLSCEQNLNHDAMYWYRQDPGQGLRLIYYSQIVNDFQKGDIAEGYSVSREKKESFPLTVTSAQKNPTAFYLCATSPERVLSYNEQFFGPGTRLTVL.

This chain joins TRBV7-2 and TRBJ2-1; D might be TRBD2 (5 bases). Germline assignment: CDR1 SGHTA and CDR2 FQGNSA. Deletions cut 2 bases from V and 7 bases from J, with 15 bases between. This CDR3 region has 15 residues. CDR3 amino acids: CASSLTPGIANEQFF. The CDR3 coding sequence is TGTGCCAGCAGCTTAACCCCGGGAATAGCTAATGAGCAGTTCTTC.

CDR3: CASSSLAGGGYEQYF. CDR3 in DNA: TGTGCCAGCAGTTCGCTAGCGGGAGGCGGATACGAGCAGTACTTC. The chain carries TRBV6-2 or TRBV6-3 and TRBJ2-7; TRBD2 agrees at 11 bases. Germline CDR1 is MNHEY and CDR2 is SVGEGT. The V gene end was trimmed by 4 bases and the J gene end by 4 bases; junction bases not matched to a gene: 6. The CDR3 runs 15 residues.

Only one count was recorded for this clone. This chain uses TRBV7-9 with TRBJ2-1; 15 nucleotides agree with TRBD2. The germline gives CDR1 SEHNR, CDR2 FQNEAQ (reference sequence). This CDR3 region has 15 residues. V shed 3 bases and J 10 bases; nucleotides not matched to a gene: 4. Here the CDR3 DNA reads TGTGCCAGCAGCTTGACCGGGACTAGCGGGAGGGAGCAGTTCTTC. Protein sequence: CASSLTGTSGREQFF.

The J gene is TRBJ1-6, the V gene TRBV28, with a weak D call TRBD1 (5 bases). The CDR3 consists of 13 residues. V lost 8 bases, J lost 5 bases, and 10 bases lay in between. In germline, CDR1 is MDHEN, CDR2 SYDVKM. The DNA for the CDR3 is TGTGCCAGCTACGACAGCCATAATTCACCCCTCCACTTT. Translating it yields CASYDSHNSPLHF. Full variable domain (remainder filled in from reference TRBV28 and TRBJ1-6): DVKVTQSSRYLVKRTGEKVFLECVQDMDHENMFWYRQDPGLGLRLIYFSYDVKMKEKGDIPEGYSVSREKKERFSLILESASTNQTSMYLCASYDSHNSPLHFGNGTRLTVT.

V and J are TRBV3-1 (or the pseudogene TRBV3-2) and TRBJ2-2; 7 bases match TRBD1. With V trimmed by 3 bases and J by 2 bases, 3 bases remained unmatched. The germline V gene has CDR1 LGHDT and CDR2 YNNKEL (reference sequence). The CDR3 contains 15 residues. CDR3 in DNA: TGTGCCAGCAGCCAGGGACAGACCAACACCGGGGAGCTGTTTTTT. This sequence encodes CASSQGQTNTGELFF.

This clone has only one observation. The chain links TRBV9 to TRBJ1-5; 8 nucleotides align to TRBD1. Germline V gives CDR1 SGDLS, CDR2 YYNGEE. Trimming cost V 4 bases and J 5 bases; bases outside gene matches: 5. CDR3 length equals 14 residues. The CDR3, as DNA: TGTGCCAGCAGCCCGGGACAGGCTTATCAGCCCCAGCATTTT. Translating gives CASSPGQAYQPQHF.

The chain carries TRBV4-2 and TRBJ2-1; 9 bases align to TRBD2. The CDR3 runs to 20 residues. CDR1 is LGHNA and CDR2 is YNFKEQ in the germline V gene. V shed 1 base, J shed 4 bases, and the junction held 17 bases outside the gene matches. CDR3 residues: CASSQGAGGAGGGIYNEQFF. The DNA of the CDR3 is TGTGCCAGCAGCCAAGGAGCCGGGGGCGCGGGAGGGGGCATTTACAATGAGCAGTTCTTC.

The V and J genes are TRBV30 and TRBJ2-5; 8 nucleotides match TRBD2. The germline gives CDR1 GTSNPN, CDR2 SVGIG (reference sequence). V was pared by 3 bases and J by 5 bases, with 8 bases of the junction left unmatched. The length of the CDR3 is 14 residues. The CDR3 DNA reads TGTGCCTGGAGGGGTAAAGCGGGAGTCGAGACCCAGTACTTC. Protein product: CAWRGKAGVETQYF. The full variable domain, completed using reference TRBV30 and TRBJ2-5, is SQTIHQWPATLVQPVGSPLSLECTVEGTSNPNLYWYRQAAGRGLQLLFYSVGIGQISSEVPQNLSASRPQDRQFILSSKKLLLSDSGFYLCAWRGKAGVETQYFGPGTRLLVL.

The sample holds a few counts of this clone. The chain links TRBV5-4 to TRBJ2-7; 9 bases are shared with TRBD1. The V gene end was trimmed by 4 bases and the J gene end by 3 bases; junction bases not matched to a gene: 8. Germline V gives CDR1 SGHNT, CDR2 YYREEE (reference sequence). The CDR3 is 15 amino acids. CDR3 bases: TGTGCCAGCAGCCCCGGGACAGGGATATTCTACGAGCAGTACTTC. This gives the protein CASSPGTGIFYEQYF.

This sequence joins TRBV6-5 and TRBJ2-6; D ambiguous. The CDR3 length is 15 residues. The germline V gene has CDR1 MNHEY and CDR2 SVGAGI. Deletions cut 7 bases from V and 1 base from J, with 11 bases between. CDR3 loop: CASTHGGSGANVLTF. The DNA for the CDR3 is TGTGCCAGCACCCACGGCGGATCTGGGGCCAACGTCCTGACTTTC.

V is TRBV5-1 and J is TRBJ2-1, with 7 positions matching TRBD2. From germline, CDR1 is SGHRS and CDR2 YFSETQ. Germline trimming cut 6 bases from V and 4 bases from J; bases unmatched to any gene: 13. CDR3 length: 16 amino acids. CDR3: CASIREAGDRYNEQFF. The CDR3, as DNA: TGCGCCAGCATTCGAGAGGCGGGAGATCGATACAATGAGCAGTTCTTC.

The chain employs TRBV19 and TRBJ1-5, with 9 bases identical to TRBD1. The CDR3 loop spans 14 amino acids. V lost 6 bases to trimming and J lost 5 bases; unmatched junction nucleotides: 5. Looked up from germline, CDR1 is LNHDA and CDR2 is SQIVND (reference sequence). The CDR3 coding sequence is TGTGCCAGTAGGGGACAGGGTCGGTATCAGCCCCAGCATTTT. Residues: CASRGQGRYQPQHF.

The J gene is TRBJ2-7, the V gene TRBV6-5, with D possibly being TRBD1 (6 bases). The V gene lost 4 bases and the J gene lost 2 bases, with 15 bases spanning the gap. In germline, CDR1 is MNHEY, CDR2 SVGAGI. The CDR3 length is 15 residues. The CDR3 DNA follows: TGTGCCAGCAGTTCCAAGGAGACAGGTACCTACGAGCAGTACTTC. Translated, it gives CASSSKETGTYEQYF.

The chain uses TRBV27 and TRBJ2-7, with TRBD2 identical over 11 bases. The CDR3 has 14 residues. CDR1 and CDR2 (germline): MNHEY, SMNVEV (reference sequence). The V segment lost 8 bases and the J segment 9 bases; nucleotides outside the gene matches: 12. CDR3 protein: CASRSQGSGRVQYF. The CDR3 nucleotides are TGTGCCAGCCGCTCCCAGGGTAGCGGGAGGGTGCAGTACTTC.

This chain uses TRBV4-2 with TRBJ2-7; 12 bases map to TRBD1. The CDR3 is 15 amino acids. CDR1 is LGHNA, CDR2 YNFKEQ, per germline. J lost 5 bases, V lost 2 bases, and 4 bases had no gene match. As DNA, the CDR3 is TGTGCCAGCAGCCAAAGGGGACAGGGGGCTAACGAGCAGTACTTC. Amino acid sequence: CASSQRGQGANEQYF.

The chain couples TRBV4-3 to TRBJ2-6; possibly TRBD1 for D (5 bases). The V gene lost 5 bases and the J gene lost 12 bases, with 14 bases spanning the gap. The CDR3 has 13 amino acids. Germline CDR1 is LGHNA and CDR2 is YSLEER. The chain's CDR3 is CASSSAGYSVLTF. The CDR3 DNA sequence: TGCGCCAGCAGCTCGGCAGGGTACAGCGTCCTGACTTTC.

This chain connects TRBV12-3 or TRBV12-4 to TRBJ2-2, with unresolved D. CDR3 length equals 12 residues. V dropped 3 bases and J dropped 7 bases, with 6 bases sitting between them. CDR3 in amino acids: CASSFVVGELFF. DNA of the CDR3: TGTGCCAGCAGTTTCGTAGTCGGGGAGCTGTTTTTT.

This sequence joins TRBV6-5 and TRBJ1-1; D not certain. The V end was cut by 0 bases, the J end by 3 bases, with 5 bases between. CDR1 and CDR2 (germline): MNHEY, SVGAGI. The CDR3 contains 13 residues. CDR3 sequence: CASSYSRDTEAFF. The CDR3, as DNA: TGTGCCAGCAGTTACTCGAGGGACACTGAAGCTTTCTTT.

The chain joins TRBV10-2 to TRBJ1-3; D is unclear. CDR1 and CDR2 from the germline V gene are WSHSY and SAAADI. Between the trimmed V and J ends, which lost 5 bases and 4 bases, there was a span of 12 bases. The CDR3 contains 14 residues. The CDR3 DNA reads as TGCGCCAGCAGTACGGGGTACGAGGGAAACACCATATATTTT. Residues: CASSTGYEGNTIYF.

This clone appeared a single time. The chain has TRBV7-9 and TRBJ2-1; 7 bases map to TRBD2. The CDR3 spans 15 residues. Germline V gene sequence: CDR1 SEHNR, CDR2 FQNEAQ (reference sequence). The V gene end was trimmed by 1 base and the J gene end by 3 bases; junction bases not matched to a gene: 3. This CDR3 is CASSLGRENYNEQFF. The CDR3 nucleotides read TGTGCCAGCAGCTTAGGGCGGGAGAACTACAATGAGCAGTTCTTC. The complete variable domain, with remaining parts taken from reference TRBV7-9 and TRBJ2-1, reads DTGVSQNPRHKITKRGQNVTFRCDPISEHNRLYWYRQTLGQGPEFLTYFQNEAQLEKSRLLSDRFSAERPKGSFSTLEIQRTEQGDSAMYLCASSLGRENYNEQFFGPGTRLTVL.